This T cell receptor beta chain was captured by sequencing in a study of blood T cell repertoires in COVID-19 (dated by TCRdb to 2019 to 2021). Turning to the overall study: Samples covering the acute and convalescent phases of COVID-19 were provided by collaborators in the United States, Italy and Spain. The prospective study material was composed of cDNA or gDNA derived from T cells, B-cell-depleted T cells, or PBMCs. Deeply sampled blood TCRbeta repertoires from subjects exposed to, actively infected with, or recovered from COVID-19 were included in the dataset. The repertoires were made available in a free public database intended to serve as a resource for research on the immune response to SARS-CoV-2. The samples were drawn from the first 160 participants of the ongoing ImmuneRACE study and from 1,254 subjects provided by 6 global collaborators. A de-identified subject ID, COVID-19 status, age in years and sex were almost always included in the sample metadata. Where available, HLA class I and class II types were taken from metadata supplied by the sample provider and were not determined by assay-based typing.

With respect to this clone: Its antigen target is currently unknown. No much larger clonotype is one base removed from it; base qualities were not supplied.

Study-wide conclusions, independent of this receptor: The amount of clinical and demographic metadata varied by source and participant and was provided uncurated.

TCRbeta CDR3 regions were amplified from genomic DNA by means of the immunoSEQ Assay, a bias-controlled multiplex PCR. As for the authors' bioinformatics: The number of nucleated cells in each sample was estimated from the amplification of reference gene primers within the assay. To quantify the absolute abundance of each unique TCRbeta CDR3 rearrangement, sequence reads were collapsed and filtered. Productive Simpson clonality was computed per sample as the square root of Simpson's diversity index over productive rearrangements. TCRdb re-hosts the immuneACCESS table, in-frame sequences only. Its copies lack some clones; in the studies checked, an unresolved V gene accounts for under half of them, and the cause for the rest is not known. That table furnishes V, J and clone size, whereas the DNA furnished D and trimming. This sample gives hundreds of thousands of clones in total; over 75% of them show up just once. The ten largest clones add up to just under 1% of the sample.

Reading from cysteine to phenylalanine, the CDR3 counts 14 amino acids. Only CDR3 DNA remains: 42 bases, in frame from the first base. From the germline V gene, CDR1 is MRHNA and CDR2 is SNTAGT. Trimming leaves V shorter by 6 bases and J shorter by 1 base, with the junction holding 3 bases beyond the gene matches. In the prospective study, participants were roughly 18 to 95 years old, resided in fewer than 25 geographic areas of the United States, and were enrolled through a virtual design. In the prospective study, participants were assigned to cohorts based on the clinical history participants reported in a screening survey and a study questionnaire. ImmuneRACE Cohort 3 recovered participants were defined by two consecutive negative NP/OP PCR tests, healthcare professional clearance, or symptom resolution. In the prospective study, mobile phlebotomists collected whole blood, serum and a nasopharyngeal or oropharyngeal swab from each participant. Prospective study participants could optionally give additional blood draws and questionnaires over an approximately two-month period. Blood samples from the prospective study were shipped frozen or at room temperature prior to DNA extraction.

The sequence was obtained from a woman aged 25 to 39 who had recovered from COVID-19. The sequenced material came from PBMCs or T cells enriched from blood (not recorded which). The rearranged segments are TRBV6-4 and TRBJ2-1; 7 bases in between match TRBD2. The CDR3 sequence is CASRPLASYNEQFF. In nucleotides, the sequence is TGTGCCAGCAGACCACTAGCGTCCTACAATGAGCAGTTCTTC.